This T cell receptor (beta chain) derives from a study of blood T cell repertoires in COVID-19. Study in general: Samples taken during acute and convalescent COVID-19 were collected in the United States, Italy and Spain. The analysed material was cDNA or gDNA that came from T cells, B-cell-depleted T cells, or PBMCs.

The CDR3 spans 15 residues. With 1 base clipped from V and 9 bases from J, the junction kept 7 bases outside the gene matches. CDR1 is SGHVS, CDR2 FNYEAQ, per germline. In the authors' workflow: The assay estimated nucleated cells by amplifying reference gene primers. Profiled with immunoSEQ multiplex PCR; TCRdb holds only in-frame clones, not every one. V and J calls and clone size come straight from that table; D and trimming were deduced from the DNA. The sample carries a few hundred thousand clones, around four fifths recorded once. The sequence came from a man in his sixties who had recovered from COVID-19. Sequencing was done on a sample of peripheral blood. The chain combines TRBV7-6 with TRBJ2-1, with 9 bases aligning to TRBD1. The DNA of the CDR3 is TGTGCCAGCAGCTTAGTTACAGGGGGCTTAGGTGAGCAGTTCTTC. It is translated as CASSLVTGGLGEQFF.